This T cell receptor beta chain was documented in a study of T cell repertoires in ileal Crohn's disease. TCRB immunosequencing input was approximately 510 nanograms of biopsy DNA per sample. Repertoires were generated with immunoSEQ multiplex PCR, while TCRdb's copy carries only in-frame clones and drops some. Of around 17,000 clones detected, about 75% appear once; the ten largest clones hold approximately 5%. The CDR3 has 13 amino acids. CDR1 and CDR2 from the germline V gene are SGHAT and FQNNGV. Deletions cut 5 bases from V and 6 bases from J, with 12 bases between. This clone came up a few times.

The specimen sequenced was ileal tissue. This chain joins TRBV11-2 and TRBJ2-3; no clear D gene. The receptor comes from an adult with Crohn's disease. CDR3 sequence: CASSLSLADTQYF. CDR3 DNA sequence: TGTGCCAGCAGCCTTTCATTGGCTGATACGCAGTATTTT. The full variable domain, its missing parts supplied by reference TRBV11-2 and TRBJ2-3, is EAGVAQSPRYKIIEKRQSVAFWCNPISGHATLYWYQQILGQGPKLLIQFQNNGVVDDSQLPKDRFSAERLKGVDSTLKIQPAKLEDSAVYLCASSLSLADTQYFGPGTRLTVL.